This entry features one T cell receptor beta chain sequence. Its antigen is as yet unknown. The data belong to a study of chemoradiotherapy in HPV16-positive cancers. Study context: Two HPV16-positive patients' cells yielded candidate HPV-specific clones and common motifs.

Findings and limits, study-wide: Candidate HPV-specific clones and E7-related TCR motifs grew in tumor during treatment.

Using immunoSEQ multiplex PCR, the repertoire was profiled, and TCRdb retains in-frame clones only, with some absent. The data contain about 32,000 clones, roughly nine tenths of them seen just once; the ten biggest clones take up 2.5% to 3.5%. Germline assignment: CDR1 LGHNT and CDR2 FRNRAP. The CDR3 contains 11 residues. The V end lost 7 bases, the J end lost 6 bases, and 7 bases lay between the germline ends. Sequenced material: blood, taken from a patient who underwent chemoradiotherapy. The sequence derives from a human donor with HPV-associated anogenital cancer. The chain is built from TRBV12-5 and TRBJ1-5, with D unclear. The CDR3 region has the DNA TGTGCTAGTGCCGGAACTCAGCCCCAGCATTTT. This sequence encodes CASAGTQPQHF.